This section outlines one TCR beta chain sequence together with its context. Profiled with immunoSEQ multiplex PCR; TCRdb holds only in-frame clones, not every one. The sample has more than 550,000 clones; roughly 85% are singletons. This sample was taken from a study of shared T cell receptors in the human thymus. V gave up 4 bases and J gave up 4 bases; unmatched junction bases: 16. Germline V gives CDR1 SNHLY, CDR2 FYNNEI. The CDR3 contains 18 residues. Another study also made use of these data, one on human thymus T cells.

Sequences were obtained from thymocytes. This chain joins TRBV2 and TRBJ1-1; 9 bases align to TRBD1. This sequence originates from a girl under three years old with a congenital heart defect. The CDR3 DNA reads TGTGCCAGCAGTGGCCCAGTGGAACCGGGACAGGGAGGCACTGAAGCTTTCTTT. It specifies CASSGPVEPGQGGTEAFF. Full variable domain (missing parts from reference TRBV2 and TRBJ1-1): EPEVTQTPSHQVTQMGQEVILRCVPISNHLYFYWYRQILGQKVEFLVSFYNNEISEKSEIFDDQFSVERPDGSNFTLKIRSTKLEDSAMYFCASSGPVEPGQGGTEAFFGQGTRLTVV.